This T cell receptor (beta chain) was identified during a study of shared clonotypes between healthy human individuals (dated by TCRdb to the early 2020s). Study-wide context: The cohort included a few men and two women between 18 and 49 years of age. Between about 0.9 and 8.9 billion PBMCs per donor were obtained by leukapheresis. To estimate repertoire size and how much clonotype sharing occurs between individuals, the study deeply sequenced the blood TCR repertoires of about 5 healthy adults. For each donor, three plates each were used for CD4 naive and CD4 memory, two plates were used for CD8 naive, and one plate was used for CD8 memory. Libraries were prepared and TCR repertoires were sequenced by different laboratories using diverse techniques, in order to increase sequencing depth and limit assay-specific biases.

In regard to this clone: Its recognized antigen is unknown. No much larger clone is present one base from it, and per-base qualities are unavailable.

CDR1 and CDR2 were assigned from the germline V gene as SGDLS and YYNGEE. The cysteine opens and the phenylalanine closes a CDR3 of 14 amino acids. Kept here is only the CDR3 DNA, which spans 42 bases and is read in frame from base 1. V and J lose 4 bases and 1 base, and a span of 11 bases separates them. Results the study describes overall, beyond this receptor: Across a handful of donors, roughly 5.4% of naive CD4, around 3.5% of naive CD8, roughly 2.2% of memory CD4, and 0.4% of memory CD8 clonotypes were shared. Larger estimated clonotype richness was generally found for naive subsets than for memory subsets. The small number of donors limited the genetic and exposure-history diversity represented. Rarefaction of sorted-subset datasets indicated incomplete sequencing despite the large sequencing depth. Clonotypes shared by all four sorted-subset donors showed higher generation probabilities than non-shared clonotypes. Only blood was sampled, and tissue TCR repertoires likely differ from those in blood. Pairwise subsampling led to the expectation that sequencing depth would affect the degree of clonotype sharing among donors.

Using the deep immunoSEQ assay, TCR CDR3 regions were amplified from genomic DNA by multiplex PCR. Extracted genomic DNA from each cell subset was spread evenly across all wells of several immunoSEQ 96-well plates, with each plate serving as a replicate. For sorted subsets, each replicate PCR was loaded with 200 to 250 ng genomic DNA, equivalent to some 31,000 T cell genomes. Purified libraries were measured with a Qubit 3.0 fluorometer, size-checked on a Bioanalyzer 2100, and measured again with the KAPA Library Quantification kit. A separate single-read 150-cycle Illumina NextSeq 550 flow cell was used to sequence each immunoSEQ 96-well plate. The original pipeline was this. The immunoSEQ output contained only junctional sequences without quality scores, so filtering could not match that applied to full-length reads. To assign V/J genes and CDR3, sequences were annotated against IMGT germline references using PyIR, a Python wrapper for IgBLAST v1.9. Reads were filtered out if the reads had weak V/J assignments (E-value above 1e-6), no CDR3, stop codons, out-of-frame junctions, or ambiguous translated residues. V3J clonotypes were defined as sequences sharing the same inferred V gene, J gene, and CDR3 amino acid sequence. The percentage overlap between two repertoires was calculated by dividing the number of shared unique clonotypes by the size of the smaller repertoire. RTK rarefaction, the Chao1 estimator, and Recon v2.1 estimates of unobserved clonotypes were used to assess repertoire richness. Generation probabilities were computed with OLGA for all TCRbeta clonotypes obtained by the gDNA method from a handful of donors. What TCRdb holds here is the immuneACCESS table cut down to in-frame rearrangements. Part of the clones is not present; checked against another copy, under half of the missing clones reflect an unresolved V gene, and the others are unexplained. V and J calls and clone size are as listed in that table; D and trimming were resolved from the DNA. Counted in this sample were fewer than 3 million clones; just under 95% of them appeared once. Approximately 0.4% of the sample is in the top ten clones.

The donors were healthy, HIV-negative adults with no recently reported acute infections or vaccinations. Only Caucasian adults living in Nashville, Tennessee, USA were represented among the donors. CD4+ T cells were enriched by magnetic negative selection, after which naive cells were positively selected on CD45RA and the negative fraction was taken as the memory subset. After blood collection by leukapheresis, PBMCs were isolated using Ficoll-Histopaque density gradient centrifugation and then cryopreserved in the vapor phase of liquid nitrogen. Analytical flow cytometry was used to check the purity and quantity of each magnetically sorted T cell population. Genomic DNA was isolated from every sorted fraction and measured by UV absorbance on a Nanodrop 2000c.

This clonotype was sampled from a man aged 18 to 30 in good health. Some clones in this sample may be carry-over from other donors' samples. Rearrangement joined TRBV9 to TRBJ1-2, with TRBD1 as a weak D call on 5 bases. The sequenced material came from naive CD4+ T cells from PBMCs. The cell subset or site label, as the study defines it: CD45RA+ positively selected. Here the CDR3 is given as CASSTPQGNYGYTF. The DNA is TGTGCCAGCAGCACTCCTCAGGGTAACTATGGCTACACCTTC.